Listed here are 17 T cell receptor beta chains from one sample, sequenced in a study of blood T cells in healthy people across ages (dated by TCRdb to 2013 to 2016). The method behind the library was 5' RACE. The sequencer listed for this sample is Illumina HiSeq 2500. A second PCR of about 6 to 11 cycles was run with a J-beta primer mix and a sample-barcoded 5' primer. TCRdb's own reprocessing of the public reads used fastp at Q25 and MiXCR and kept productive beta chains. Identical CDR3 protein sequences are pooled into one entry, listed with their most common genes and DNA. This sample lists more than 700,000 distinct CDR3 sequences; around 45% were detected once. Jointly, the top ten make up 15% to 20% of the sample. The specimen sequenced was blood. All receptors come from an elderly man in good health.

Only a few counts were recorded for this clonotype. V and J are TRBV5-1 and TRBJ1-6; D may be TRBD1 (6 bases). Looked up from germline, CDR1 is SGHRS and CDR2 is YFSETQ. The CDR3 totals 16 residues. The ends were cut back, 2 bases at V and 7 bases at J, with 16 bases in the middle. The CDR3 coding sequence is TGCGCCAGCAGCTTCCGTCGGGACACGGGGAATTCACCCCTCCACTTT. Residues: CASSFRRDTGNSPLHF.

V is TRBV3-1 and J is TRBJ2-4; D may be TRBD1 or TRBD2 (5 bases each). Germline CDR1 is LGHDT and CDR2 is YNNKEL (reference sequence). V lost 5 bases and J 1 base, leaving 12 bases between the germline ends. This CDR3 is 15 amino acids long. CDR3 sequence reads: CASSSMGVAKNIQYF. CDR3 coding DNA: TGTGCCAGCAGCTCGATGGGGGTGGCCAAAAACATTCAGTACTTC.

This clonotype was found a few times. The J gene is TRBJ2-4, the V gene TRBV4-3; 10 nucleotides agree with TRBD2. V trimming: 0 bases; J trimming: 7 bases; junction bases outside the gene matches: 9. Germline V gene lookup returns CDR1 LGHNA and CDR2 YSLEER. The CDR3 loop spans 17 amino acids. CDR3 region: CASSQDRVSGRVNIQYF. The CDR3 coding sequence is TGCGCCAGCAGCCAAGATAGAGTGAGCGGGAGGGTGAACATTCAGTACTTC.

This clonotype appeared once. A much larger clone sits a single nucleotide away, making a read error possible. The chain uses TRBV5-1 and TRBJ2-3; D is unclear. CDR1 is SGHRS, CDR2 YFSETQ, per germline. The CDR3 spans 13 residues. In DNA form, the CDR3 reads TGCGCCAGCAGCTTAGACCTCACAGATGCGCAGTATTTT. It specifies CASSLDLTDAQYF.

This clonotype was seen a handful of times. The chain joins TRBV2 to TRBJ2-1; 13 bases match TRBD2. The V gene's germline CDR1 is SNHLY and CDR2 FYNNEI. The J segment lost 7 bases and the V segment lost 6 bases, leaving 6 bases of the junction unmatched. The CDR3 has 15 residues. Here the CDR3 reads CASRLGTSGKNEQFF. The CDR3 DNA follows: TGTGCCAGCAGACTCGGGACTAGCGGGAAGAATGAGCAGTTCTTC.

At least ten counts were recorded for this clonotype. A much larger clone lies a single base off, so this may be a read error. The chain couples TRBV29-1 to TRBJ2-7; no clear D. The CDR3 sequence is 11 residues long. CDR1 is SQVTM and CDR2 is ANQGSEA in the germline V gene. V lost 7 bases and J 7 bases, leaving 14 bases between the germline ends. The CDR3 is CSGVILEEQYF. The CDR3, as DNA: TGCAGCGGCGTTATCCTTGAAGAGCAGTACTTC.

The rearrangement joins TRBV28 to TRBJ2-3; TRBD2 matches at 8 bases. V lost 3 bases, J lost 3 bases, and 8 bases stayed unmatched. CDR3 length: 16 amino acids. Per germline, CDR1 MDHEN and CDR2 SYDVKM. DNA of the CDR3: TGTGCCAGCAGTTTCCCGTATGCGGGAGGTACAGATACGCAGTATTTT. Its protein is CASSFPYAGGTDTQYF.

The chain is built from TRBV29-1 and TRBJ1-1; D is undetermined. The CDR3 has 13 residues. Germline V gene sequence: CDR1 SQVTM, CDR2 ANQGSEA. Trimming removed 7 bases at V and 6 bases at J, with 18 bases between. CDR3 DNA: TGCAGCGCAGTGGACTACCCTGCTCCTGAAGCTTTCTTT. Protein sequence: CSAVDYPAPEAFF.

This chain links TRBV11-3 with TRBJ2-5; D unclear. The germline gives CDR1 SGHNT, CDR2 YENEEA. The ends were cut back, 0 bases at V and 6 bases at J, with 14 bases in the middle. The CDR3 has 15 amino acids. CDR3 in DNA: TGTGCCAGCAGCTTAGATCAACGGGCCTCTAAGACCCAGTACTTC. It yields the protein CASSLDQRASKTQYF.

The chain links TRBV10-3 to TRBJ2-1, with TRBD2 as a possible D gene (5 bases). Trimming removed 8 bases at V and 7 bases at J, with 15 bases between. The CDR3 has 13 amino acids. Germline CDR1 reads ENHRY; CDR2 reads SYGVKD. CDR3 protein: CAIVRSGSNEQFF. The DNA for the CDR3 is TGTGCCATCGTAAGGAGTGGGAGTAATGAGCAGTTCTTC.

The V call is TRBV30, the J call TRBJ1-2; TRBD1 matches at 12 bases. The CDR3 is made up of 16 amino acids. Germline CDR1 GTSNPN, CDR2 SVGIG (reference sequence). Trimming at V came to 1 base and at J to 8 bases, leaving 11 bases not matched to a gene. CDR3 sequence: CAWSAPGTGGLRGYTF. As DNA, the CDR3 is TGTGCCTGGAGTGCCCCCGGGACAGGGGGCTTAAGGGGCTACACCTTC.

The chain combines TRBV7-8 with TRBJ2-1; TRBD2 agrees at 10 bases. The J call may be mistaken, given a closer DNA end match to TRBJ2-7. The germline gives CDR1 SGHVS, CDR2 FQNEAQ. This CDR3 is built from 17 residues. The CDR3 region has the DNA TGTGCCAGCACACGGGAGGCTAGCGGGAGCTCCTACAATGAGCAGTACTTC. Translation gives CASTREASGSSYNEQYF.

Note on this clonotype: A much larger clone is a single base away; this may be a read error. V is TRBV2 and J is TRBJ2-5; 8 bases fit TRBD2. The CDR3 consists of 15 residues. The V gene end was trimmed by 5 bases and the J gene end by 11 bases; junction bases not matched to a gene: 16. Looked up from germline, CDR1 is SNHLY and CDR2 is FYNNEI. DNA for the CDR3: TGTGCCAGCAGTCCCGGGACTAGTTTTGTCAATGAGCAGTACTTC. Its protein is CASSPGTSFVNEQYF.

The sample holds one count of this clonotype. The V and J genes are TRBV20-1 and TRBJ1-2; D gene uncertain. Trimming removed 0 bases from V and 2 bases from J, with 7 bases in between. This CDR3 spans 13 amino acids. CDR1 and CDR2 from the germline V gene are DFQATT and SNEGSKA (reference sequence). The CDR3 DNA reads as TGCAGTGCTAGAGAGGGCAGAAACTATGGCTACACCTTC. Translating gives CSAREGRNYGYTF.

This clonotype turned up a few times. V usage is TRBV3-1 and J usage is TRBJ2-1; possibly TRBD2 for D (7 bases). Germline loops: CDR1 LGHDT, CDR2 YNNKEL (reference sequence). The V gene lost 1 base and the J gene lost 8 bases, with 15 bases spanning the gap. This CDR3 has 15 amino acids. CDR3 DNA sequence: TGTGCCAGCAGCCAAGTAGGGGGGGGATCGGATGAGCAGTTCTTC. Translated, it gives CASSQVGGGSDEQFF.

The chain is built from TRBV19 and TRBJ2-1, with D tentatively TRBD2 (7 bases). CDR3 size: 17 residues. CDR1 and CDR2 (germline): LNHDA, SQIVND (reference sequence). V gave up 5 bases and J gave up 4 bases, with 21 bases separating them. The CDR3 region has the DNA TGTGCCAGTAGTTCCAGTACGGGGAGGGGGTTTTACAATGAGCAGTTCTTC. As protein: CASSSSTGRGFYNEQFF.

This clonotype was seen a single time. Possible read error: a much larger clone is one base away. The rearrangement joins TRBV29-1 to TRBJ2-5; 10 bases line up with TRBD2. CDR1 SQVTM and CDR2 ANQGSEA come from the germline V gene. Germline trimming cut 1 base from V and 6 bases from J; bases unmatched to any gene: 11. The CDR3 extends over 16 amino acids. CDR3 residues: CSVEGRLAGVMKTQYF. The CDR3, as DNA: TGCAGCGTTGAAGGCCGGCTAGCGGGAGTCATGAAGACCCAGTACTTC.